This T cell receptor beta chain was captured in a study of blood T cell repertoires in COVID-19. The overall study: Nucleic acid was either cDNA or gDNA, and it came from T cells, B-cell-depleted T cells, or PBMCs.

Profiling relied on immunoSEQ multiplex PCR, and the TCRdb table lists in-frame clones only, not all of them. The top ten hold approximately 5.4% of the sample, which has 90,000 or so clones, around 90% seen once. Looked up from germline, CDR1 is LNHDA and CDR2 is SQIVND (reference sequence). There are 16 residues in the CDR3. The ends lost 5 bases at V and 2 bases at J; junction bases unmatched: 11. The sample holds one count of this clone. This sequence was found in a man aged 55 to 70 with COVID-19, enrolled during active disease. The sequencing sample was made of peripheral blood. The V gene is TRBV19, the J gene TRBJ1-1, with 7 bases lining up with TRBD1. The CDR3 here is CASSDGQVIPNTEAFF. In DNA, the CDR3 is TGTGCCAGTAGTGACGGACAGGTGATACCAAACACTGAAGCTTTCTTT.